These 15 T cell receptor beta chains came from one sample sequenced in a study of T-cell memory formation after mild COVID-19. TCRdb processed the 5' RACE reads anew with MiXCR; each CDR3 protein has one entry. The sample includes fewer than 650,000 distinct CDR3 sequences, around 16% of them seen just once. The sequencing sample was made of PBMCs or a T cell subset sorted from them (not recorded which). Every receptor here comes from an adult woman who had mild COVID-19 (a few samples of this study predate the infection). Cell type and time point are not known.

The rearrangement uses TRBV11-2 and TRBJ1-1, with unresolved D. Germline loops: CDR1 SGHAT, CDR2 FQNNGV. V gave up 4 bases and J gave up 0 bases, with 6 bases separating them. The CDR3 loop spans 13 amino acids. CDR3 DNA sequence: TGTGCCAGCAGCTCCTATATGAACACTGAAGCTTTCTTT. Translated, it gives CASSSYMNTEAFF.

A few counts support this clonotype. DNA of the CDR3: TGTGCCAGCAGCGTAGTGAGCGGGGGGTCGAACACCGGGGAGCTGTTTTTT. It translates to CASSVVSGGSNTGELFF. The J gene is TRBJ2-2, the V gene TRBV9, with TRBD2 identical over 9 bases. The CDR3 is 17 residues long. J lost 0 bases, V lost 0 bases, and 3 bases had no gene match. Germline CDR1 reads SGDLS; CDR2 reads YYNGEE.

The V call is TRBV4-1, the J call TRBJ1-1; D may be TRBD1 (5 bases). The CDR3 has 16 amino acids. Germline values: CDR1 MGHRA, CDR2 YSYEKL. V was clipped by 0 bases and J by 1 base, with 12 bases between them. This CDR3 reads CASSQEPGPQNTEAFF. CDR3 DNA: TGCGCCAGCAGCCAAGAACCGGGGCCCCAGAACACTGAAGCTTTCTTT.

The chain combines TRBV30 with TRBJ2-5; tentatively, D is TRBD1 (5 bases). The CDR3 totals 15 residues. Trimming removed 1 base from V and 5 bases from J, with 17 bases in between. Germline values: CDR1 GTSNPN, CDR2 SVGIG (reference sequence). The CDR3 loop is CAWSASSRVQETQYF. The DNA of the CDR3 is TGTGCCTGGAGTGCGTCGTCCAGGGTACAGGAGACCCAGTACTTC.

This clonotype appeared a few times. The rearrangement uses TRBV7-9 and TRBJ2-3; 9 nucleotides align to TRBD2. CDR3 length equals 18 residues. The junction had 12 bases not matched to a gene; V was cut back by 5 bases and J by 0 bases. Germline V gene lookup returns CDR1 SEHNR and CDR2 FQNEAQ (reference sequence). The chain's CDR3 is CASSGLSGGRSSTDTQYF. The CDR3 bases are TGTGCCAGCAGCGGACTAAGCGGGGGGAGATCTAGCACAGATACGCAGTATTTT. Filled out from reference TRBV7-9 and TRBJ2-3, the complete variable domain reads DTGVSQNPRHKITKRGQNVTFRCDPISEHNRLYWYRQTLGQGPEFLTYFQNEAQLEKSRLLSDRFSAERPKGSFSTLEIQRTEQGDSAMYLCASSGLSGGRSSTDTQYFGPGTRLTVL.

This chain uses TRBV24-1 with TRBJ1-5; 8 nucleotides align to TRBD1. V trimming: 7 bases; J trimming: 1 base; junction bases outside the gene matches: 5. Germline CDR1 is KGHDR and CDR2 is SFDVKD. The length of the CDR3 is 15 residues. The CDR3 sequence is CATSDRGGSNQPQHF. In DNA, the CDR3 is TGTGCCACCAGCGACAGGGGTGGAAGCAATCAGCCCCAGCATTTT.

This clonotype was counted only a few times. V is TRBV5-1 and J is TRBJ2-5; the D gene is possibly TRBD1 (6 bases). The CDR3 runs 19 residues. V lost 0 bases and J 6 bases, leaving 27 bases between the germline ends. In germline, CDR1 is SGHRS, CDR2 YFSETQ. CDR3 protein: CASSLDLDRNPISMQTQYF. CDR3 nucleotides: TGCGCCAGCAGCTTGGATCTGGACAGAAACCCCATTTCAATGCAGACCCAGTACTTC.

V and J are TRBV20-1 and TRBJ2-7; D is ambiguous. The CDR3 has 15 residues. V shed 0 bases and J shed 2 bases, with 14 bases lying between them. CDR1 is DFQATT and CDR2 is SNEGSKA in the germline V gene (reference sequence). The CDR3 is CSARDLVARTYEQYF. CDR3 in DNA: TGCAGTGCTAGAGATTTAGTGGCCCGCACCTACGAGCAGTACTTC.

This clonotype was counted only a few times. The chain links TRBV12-3 or TRBV12-4 to TRBJ2-3; unclear D gene. This CDR3 is built from 15 residues. V was trimmed by 6 bases and J by 5 bases, leaving 18 bases between them. The CDR3 here is CASSDLAGVVDTQYF. As DNA, the CDR3 is TGTGCCAGCAGCGACCTTGCTGGGGTAGTAGATACGCAGTATTTT.

The chain carries TRBV6-2 or TRBV6-3 and TRBJ2-2; a possible D gene is TRBD2 (5 bases). Trimming pared 6 bases from V and 2 bases from J, leaving 13 bases between. Germline assignment: CDR1 MNHEY and CDR2 SVGEGT. The CDR3 consists of 15 residues. CDR3 amino acids: CASSPLAHNTGELFF. The CDR3, as DNA: TGTGCCAGCAGCCCCCTAGCACATAACACCGGGGAGCTGTTTTTT.

The chain is built from TRBV3-1 and TRBJ1-3; D is uncertain. The CDR3 covers 13 residues. Germline CDR1 reads LGHDT; CDR2 reads YNNKEL (reference sequence). V was cut by 2 bases and J by 7 bases, with 9 bases left in between. The chain's CDR3 is CASSQPTMNTIYF. Here the CDR3 DNA reads TGTGCCAGCAGCCAACCGACCATGAACACCATATATTTT.

The genes are TRBV7-2 and TRBJ1-5; maybe TRBD1 (6 bases). In germline, CDR1 is SGHTA, CDR2 FQGNSA. This CDR3 has 14 amino acids. With 4 bases removed from V and 5 bases from J, the gap between germline ends came to 12 bases. CDR3 in amino acids: CASSSRSGDQPQHF. In DNA form, the CDR3 reads TGTGCCAGCAGCTCCCGGTCAGGGGATCAGCCCCAGCATTTT.

This clonotype has just a few counts. DNA for the CDR3: TGCGCCAGCAGCCCTTCTAGCGGGGGGCCCCAAGAGACCCAGTACTTC. It is translated as CASSPSSGGPQETQYF. V usage is TRBV5-1 and J usage is TRBJ2-5; TRBD2 agrees at 11 bases. CDR1 and CDR2 (germline): SGHRS, YFSETQ. CDR3 length: 16 residues. J was trimmed by 1 base and V by 4 bases; bases with no gene match: 6.

CDR3 sequence: CASSQDPPRGNQPQHF. The CDR3 coding sequence is TGCGCCAGCAGCCAAGACCCCCCAAGGGGCAATCAGCCCCAGCATTTT. The rearrangement links TRBV4-1 to TRBJ1-5; D ambiguous. Germline V gives CDR1 MGHRA, CDR2 YSYEKL. V lost 0 bases and J lost 2, with 11 bases in between. The CDR3 runs to 16 residues.

There are a few counts of this clonotype. This chain uses TRBV24-1 with TRBJ2-7; 8 positions agree with TRBD1. Germline V gene lookup returns CDR1 KGHDR and CDR2 SFDVKD. The CDR3 runs 14 residues. Trimming cost V 3 bases and J 6 bases; bases outside gene matches: 6. The CDR3 loop is CATSDADRVGEQYF. Written as DNA, the CDR3 is TGTGCCACCAGTGATGCGGACAGGGTGGGCGAGCAGTACTTC.